This entry lists 4 T cell receptor beta chains sequenced from one sample in a study of cytomegalovirus exposure and HLA in healthy donors. The protocol was immunoSEQ multiplex PCR, while the TCRdb copy is restricted to in-frame clones and leaves out a portion. The sample shows about 120,000 clones, roughly 84% of them seen only once. Sequencing was carried out using PBMCs. Receptors originate from a woman under 40 in good health and CMV-seronegative.

V and J are TRBV5-1 and TRBJ1-6, with D possibly TRBD1 on 5 matching bases. The CDR3 has 13 amino acids. V was pared by 7 bases and J by 8 bases, with 13 bases between. Looked up from germline, CDR1 is SGHRS and CDR2 is YFSETQ. The CDR3 protein is CASGRDRYSPLHF. The DNA for the CDR3 is TGCGCCAGCGGGAGGGACCGATATTCACCCCTCCACTTT.

The V gene is TRBV7-9, the J gene TRBJ1-1; tentative D call: TRBD1 (6 bases). CDR1 is SEHNR, CDR2 FQNEAQ, per germline (reference sequence). This CDR3 comprises 12 residues. V lost 4 bases and J lost 5, with 8 bases in between. The CDR3 DNA is TGTGCCAGCAGCTCTGACAGGACTGAAGCTTTCTTT. This gives the protein CASSSDRTEAFF.

Written as DNA, the CDR3 is TGTGCCAGCAGCCCGGAGGGGCAGCTTGAAGCTTTCTTT. It is translated as CASSPEGQLEAFF. The chain uses TRBV7-9 and TRBJ1-1, with a weak D call TRBD1 (5 bases). CDR1 SEHNR and CDR2 FQNEAQ come from the germline V gene (reference sequence). This CDR3 has 13 residues. Deletions cut 5 bases from V and 7 bases from J, with 14 bases between. The whole variable domain, remainder taken from reference TRBV7-9 and TRBJ1-1, is DTGVSQNPRHKITKRGQNVTFRCDPISEHNRLYWYRQTLGQGPEFLTYFQNEAQLEKSRLLSDRFSAERPKGSFSTLEIQRTEQGDSAMYLCASSPEGQLEAFFGQGTRLTVV.

This clone was seen once. The rearrangement links TRBV15 to TRBJ1-2; 8 bases are a match to TRBD1. Germline CDR1 LNHNV, CDR2 YYDKDF (reference sequence). This CDR3 contains 15 residues. The V gene end was trimmed by 3 bases and the J gene end by 1 base; junction bases not matched to a gene: 4. The CDR3 loop is CATSRMTGDNYGYTF. For the CDR3, the DNA is TGTGCCACCAGCAGGATGACAGGGGATAACTATGGCTACACCTTC. The full variable domain, with the rest looked up from reference TRBV15 and TRBJ1-2, is DAMVIQNPRYQVTQFGKPVTLSCSQTLNHNVMYWYQQKSSQAPKLLFHYYDKDFNNEADTPDNFQSRRPNTSFCFLDIRSPGLGDTAMYLCATSRMTGDNYGYTFGSGTRLTVV.